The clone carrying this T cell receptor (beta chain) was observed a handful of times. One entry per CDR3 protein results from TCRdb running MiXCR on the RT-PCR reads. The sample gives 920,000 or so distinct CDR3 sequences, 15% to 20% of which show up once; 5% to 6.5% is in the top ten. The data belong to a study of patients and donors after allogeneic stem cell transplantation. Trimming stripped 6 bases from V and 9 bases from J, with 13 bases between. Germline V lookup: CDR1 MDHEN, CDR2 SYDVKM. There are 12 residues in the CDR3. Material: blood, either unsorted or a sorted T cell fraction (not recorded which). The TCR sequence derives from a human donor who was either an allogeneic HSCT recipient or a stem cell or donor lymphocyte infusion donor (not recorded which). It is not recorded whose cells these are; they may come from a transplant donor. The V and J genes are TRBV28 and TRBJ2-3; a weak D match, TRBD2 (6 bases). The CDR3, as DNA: TGTGCCAGCAGCACCCCAGGGAGGACGCAGTATTTT. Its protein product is CASSTPGRTQYF.